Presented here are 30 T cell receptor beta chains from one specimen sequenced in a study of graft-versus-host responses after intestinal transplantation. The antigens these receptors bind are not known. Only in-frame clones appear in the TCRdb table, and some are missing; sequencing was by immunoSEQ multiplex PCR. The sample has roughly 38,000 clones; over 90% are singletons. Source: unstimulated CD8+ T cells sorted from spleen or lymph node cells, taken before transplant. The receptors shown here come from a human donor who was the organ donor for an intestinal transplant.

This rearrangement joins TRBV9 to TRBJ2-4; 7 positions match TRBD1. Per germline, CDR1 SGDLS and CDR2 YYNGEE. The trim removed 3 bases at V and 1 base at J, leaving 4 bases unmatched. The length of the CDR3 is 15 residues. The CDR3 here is CASSALDRAKNIQYF. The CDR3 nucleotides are TGTGCCAGCAGCGCTCTGGACAGGGCCAAAAACATTCAGTACTTC.

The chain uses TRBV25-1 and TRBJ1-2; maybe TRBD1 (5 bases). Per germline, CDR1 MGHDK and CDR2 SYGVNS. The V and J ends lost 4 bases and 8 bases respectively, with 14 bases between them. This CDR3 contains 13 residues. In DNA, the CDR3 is TGTGCCAGCAGTGGGGGCAGGGAATCGGGCTACACCTTC. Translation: CASSGGRESGYTF.

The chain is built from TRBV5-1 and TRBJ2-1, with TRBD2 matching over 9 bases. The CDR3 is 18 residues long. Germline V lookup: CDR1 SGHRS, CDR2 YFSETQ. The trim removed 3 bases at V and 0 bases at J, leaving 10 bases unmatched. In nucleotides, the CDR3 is TGCGCCAGCAGCTCGATGGGACTAGCCGACGACTCCTACAATGAGCAGTTCTTC. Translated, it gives CASSSMGLADDSYNEQFF.

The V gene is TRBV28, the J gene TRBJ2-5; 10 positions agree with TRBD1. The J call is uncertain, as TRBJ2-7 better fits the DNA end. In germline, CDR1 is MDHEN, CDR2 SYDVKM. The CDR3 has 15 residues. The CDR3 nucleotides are TGTGCCAGCAGTTCGGGACAGGGGAGGTCCTACGAGCAGTACTTC. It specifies CASSSGQGRSYEQYF.

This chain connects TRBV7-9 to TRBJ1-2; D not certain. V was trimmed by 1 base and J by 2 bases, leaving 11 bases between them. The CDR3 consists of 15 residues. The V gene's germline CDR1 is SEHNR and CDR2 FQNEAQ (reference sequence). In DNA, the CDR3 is TGTGCCAGCAGCTTAGATGGGGAGAGGAACTATGGCTACACCTTC. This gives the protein CASSLDGERNYGYTF.

The DNA of the CDR3 is TGCGCCAGCAGCCAAGTCGCGGGGGACGACACTGAAGCTTTCTTT. Its translation: CASSQVAGDDTEAFF. The chain carries TRBV4-3 and TRBJ1-1; tentative D call: TRBD1 (5 bases). CDR3 length equals 15 residues. Germline V gene lookup returns CDR1 LGHNA and CDR2 YSLEER. The V end was cut by 1 base, the J end by 3 bases, with 12 bases between.

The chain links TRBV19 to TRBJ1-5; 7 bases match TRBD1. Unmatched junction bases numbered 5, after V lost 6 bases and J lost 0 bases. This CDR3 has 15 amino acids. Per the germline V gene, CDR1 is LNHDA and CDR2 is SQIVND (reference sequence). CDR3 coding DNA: TGTGCCAGTAGCCCGACAGGGAATAGCAATCAGCCCCAGCATTTT. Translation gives CASSPTGNSNQPQHF.

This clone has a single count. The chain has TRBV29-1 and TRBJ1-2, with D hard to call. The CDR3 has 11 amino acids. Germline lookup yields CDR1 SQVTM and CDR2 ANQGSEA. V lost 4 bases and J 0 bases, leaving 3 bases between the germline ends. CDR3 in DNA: TGCAGCGTTGCCACTAACTATGGCTACACCTTC. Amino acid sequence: CSVATNYGYTF.

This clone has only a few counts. CDR3 in DNA: TGTGCCAGCAGCTTTTGGGGTGTTATGAACACTGAAGCTTTCTTT. This gives the protein CASSFWGVMNTEAFF. The chain joins TRBV7-9 to TRBJ1-1; D uncertain. In germline, CDR1 is SEHNR, CDR2 FQNEAQ (reference sequence). The CDR3 totals 15 residues. The V gene lost 3 bases and the J gene lost 0 bases, with 11 bases spanning the gap.

The CDR3 protein is CAISVGTGGNSPLHF. CDR3 nucleotide sequence: TGTGCCATCAGCGTTGGGACAGGGGGTAATTCACCCCTCCACTTT. This chain joins TRBV6-6 and TRBJ1-6; the match to TRBD1 covers 11 bases. Germline V gene lookup returns CDR1 MNHNY and CDR2 SVGAGI (reference sequence). The CDR3 extends over 15 amino acids. Trimming removed 10 bases from V and 6 bases from J; junction bases left unmatched: 8.

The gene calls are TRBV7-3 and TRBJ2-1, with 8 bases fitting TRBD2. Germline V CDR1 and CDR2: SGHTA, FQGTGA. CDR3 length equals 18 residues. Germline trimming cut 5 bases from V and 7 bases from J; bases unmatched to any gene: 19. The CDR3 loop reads CASSHLAGMRGKYNEQFF. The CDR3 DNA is TGTGCCAGCAGCCATTTAGCGGGGATGAGGGGAAAATATAATGAGCAGTTCTTC.

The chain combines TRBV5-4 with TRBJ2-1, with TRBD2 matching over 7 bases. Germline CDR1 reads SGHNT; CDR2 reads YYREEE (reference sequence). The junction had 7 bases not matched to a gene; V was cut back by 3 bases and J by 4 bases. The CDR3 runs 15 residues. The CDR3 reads CASSWRTRQYNEQFF. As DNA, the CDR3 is TGTGCCAGCAGCTGGCGGACTAGACAATACAATGAGCAGTTCTTC.

The CDR3 nucleotides read TGTGCCAGCAGCGAGACGGAGATTATGAACACTGAAGCTTTCTTT. This sequence encodes CASSETEIMNTEAFF. The rearrangement links TRBV7-6 to TRBJ1-1; unclear D gene. The V end lost 5 bases, the J end lost 0 bases, and 13 bases lay between the germline ends. CDR3 size: 15 residues. Germline V gene sequence: CDR1 SGHVS, CDR2 FNYEAQ.

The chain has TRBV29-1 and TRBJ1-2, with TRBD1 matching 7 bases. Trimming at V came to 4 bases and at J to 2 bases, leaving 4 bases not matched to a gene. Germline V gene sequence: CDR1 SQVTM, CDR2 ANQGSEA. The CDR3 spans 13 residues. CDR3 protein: CSVVGQLNYGYTF. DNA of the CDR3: TGCAGCGTTGTGGGACAGTTAAACTATGGCTACACCTTC. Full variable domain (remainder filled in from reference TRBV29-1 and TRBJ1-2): SAVISQKPSRDICQRGTSLTIQCQVDSQVTMMFWYRQQPGQSLTLIATANQGSEATYESGFVIDKFPISRPNLTFSTLTVSNMSPEDSSIYLCSVVGQLNYGYTFGSGTRLTVV.

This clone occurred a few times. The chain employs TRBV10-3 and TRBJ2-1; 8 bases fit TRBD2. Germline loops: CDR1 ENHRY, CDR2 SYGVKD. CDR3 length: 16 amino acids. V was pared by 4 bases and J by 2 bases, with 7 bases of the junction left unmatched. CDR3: CAISGSSGKTYNEQFF. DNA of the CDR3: TGTGCCATCAGTGGGAGTAGCGGGAAAACCTACAATGAGCAGTTCTTC.

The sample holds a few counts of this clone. CDR3 region: CAISGEAYGRPGNTIYF. The DNA for the CDR3 is TGTGCCATCAGTGGAGAGGCCTACGGCCGGCCGGGAAACACCATATATTTT. The gene calls are TRBV10-3 and TRBJ1-3; D call uncertain. The germline V gene has CDR1 ENHRY and CDR2 SYGVKD. The V and J ends lost 4 bases and 4 bases respectively, with 20 bases between them. The CDR3 spans 17 residues.

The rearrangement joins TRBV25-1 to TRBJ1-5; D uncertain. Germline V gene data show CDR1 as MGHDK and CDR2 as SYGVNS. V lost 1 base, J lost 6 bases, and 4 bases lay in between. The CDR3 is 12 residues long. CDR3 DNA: TGTGCCAGCAGTGAATCGGGTCAGCCCCAGCATTTT. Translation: CASSESGQPQHF.

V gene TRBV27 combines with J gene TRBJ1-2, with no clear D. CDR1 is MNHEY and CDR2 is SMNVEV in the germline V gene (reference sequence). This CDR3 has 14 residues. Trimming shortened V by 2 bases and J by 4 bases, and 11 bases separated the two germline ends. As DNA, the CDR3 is TGTGCCAGCAGTTTAACGGTCAGTGGCTATGGCTACACCTTC. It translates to CASSLTVSGYGYTF.

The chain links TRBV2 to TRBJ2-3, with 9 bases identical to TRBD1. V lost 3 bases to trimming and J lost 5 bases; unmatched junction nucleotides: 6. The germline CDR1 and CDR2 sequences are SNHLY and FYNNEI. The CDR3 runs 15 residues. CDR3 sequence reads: CASSEWGQGEDTQYF. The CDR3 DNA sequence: TGTGCCAGCAGTGAGTGGGGACAGGGCGAAGATACGCAGTATTTT.

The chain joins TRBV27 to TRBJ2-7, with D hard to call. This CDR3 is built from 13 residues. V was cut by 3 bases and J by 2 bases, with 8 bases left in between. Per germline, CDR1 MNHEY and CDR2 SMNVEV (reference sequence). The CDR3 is CASSFGPTYEQYF. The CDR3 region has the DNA TGTGCCAGCAGTTTTGGTCCTACCTACGAGCAGTACTTC.

CDR3 sequence (DNA): TGTGCCAGCTCACCATTTTTGGACCCGACTTTTGGAGAGACCCAGTACTTC. Its protein product is CASSPFLDPTFGETQYF. The chain recombines TRBV18 with TRBJ2-5; D is undetermined. The V gene lost 2 bases and the J gene lost 4 bases, with 20 bases spanning the gap. The germline V gene has CDR1 KGHSH and CDR2 LQKENI. The CDR3 extends over 17 amino acids. Filled out from reference TRBV18 and TRBJ2-5, the complete variable domain reads NAGVMQNPRHLVRRRGQEARLRCSPMKGHSHVYWYRQLPEEGLKFMVYLQKENIIDESGMPKERFSAEFPKEGPSILRIQQVVRGDSAAYFCASSPFLDPTFGETQYFGPGTRLLVL.

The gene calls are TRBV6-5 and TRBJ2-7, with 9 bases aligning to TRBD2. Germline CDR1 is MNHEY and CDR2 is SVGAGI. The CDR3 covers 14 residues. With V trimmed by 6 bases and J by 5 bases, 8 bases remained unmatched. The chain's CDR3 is CASSRVAGDNEQYF. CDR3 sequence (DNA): TGTGCCAGCAGCCGGGTAGCGGGAGATAACGAGCAGTACTTC.

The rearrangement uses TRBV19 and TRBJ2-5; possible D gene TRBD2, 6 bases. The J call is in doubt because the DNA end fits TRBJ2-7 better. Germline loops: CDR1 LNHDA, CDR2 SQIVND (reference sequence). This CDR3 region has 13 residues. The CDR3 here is CASSRAGRYEQYF. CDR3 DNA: TGTGCCAGTAGTAGGGCAGGGAGGTACGAGCAGTACTTC.

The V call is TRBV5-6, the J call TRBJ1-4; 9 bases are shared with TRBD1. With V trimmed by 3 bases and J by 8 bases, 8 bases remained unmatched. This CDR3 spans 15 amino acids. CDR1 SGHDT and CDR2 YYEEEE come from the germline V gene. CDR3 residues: CASSSYRGRREKLFF. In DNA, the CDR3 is TGTGCCAGCAGCTCATACAGGGGGCGACGGGAAAAACTGTTTTTT. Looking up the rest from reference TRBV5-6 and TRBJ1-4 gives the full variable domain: DAGVTQSPTHLIKTRGQQVTLRCSPKSGHDTVSWYQQALGQGPQFIFQYYEEEERQRGNFPDRFSGHQFPNYSSELNVNALLLGDSALYLCASSSYRGRREKLFFGSGTQLSVL.

CDR3 loop: CASSAGTSGSPYEQYF. For the CDR3, the DNA is TGTGCCAGCAGCGCCGGGACTAGCGGGAGTCCCTACGAGCAGTACTTC. The V call is TRBV9, the J call TRBJ2-7, with TRBD2 identical over 14 bases. CDR1 and CDR2 (germline): SGDLS, YYNGEE. With V trimmed by 3 bases and J by 2 bases, 4 bases remained unmatched. This CDR3 has 16 residues.

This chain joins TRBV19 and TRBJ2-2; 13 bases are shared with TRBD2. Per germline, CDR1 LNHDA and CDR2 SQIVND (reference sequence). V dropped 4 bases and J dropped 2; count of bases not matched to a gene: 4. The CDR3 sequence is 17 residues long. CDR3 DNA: TGTGCCAGTAGTAACGGACTAGCGGGAGCCAACACCGGGGAGCTGTTTTTT. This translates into CASSNGLAGANTGELFF. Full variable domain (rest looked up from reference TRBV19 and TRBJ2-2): DGGITQSPKYLFRKEGQNVTLSCEQNLNHDAMYWYRQDPGQGLRLIYYSQIVNDFQKGDIAEGYSVSREKKESFPLTVTSAQKNPTAFYLCASSNGLAGANTGELFFGEGSRLTVL.

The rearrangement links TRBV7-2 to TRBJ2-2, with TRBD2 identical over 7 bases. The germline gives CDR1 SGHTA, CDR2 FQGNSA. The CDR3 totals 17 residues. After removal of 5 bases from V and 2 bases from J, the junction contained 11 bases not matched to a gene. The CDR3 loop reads CASSPWGGVLNTGELFF. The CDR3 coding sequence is TGTGCCAGCAGCCCCTGGGGAGGGGTCCTCAACACCGGGGAGCTGTTTTTT.

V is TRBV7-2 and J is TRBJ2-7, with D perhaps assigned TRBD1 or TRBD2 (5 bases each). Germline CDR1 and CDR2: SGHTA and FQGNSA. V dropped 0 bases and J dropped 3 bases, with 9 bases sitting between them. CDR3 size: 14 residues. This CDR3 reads CASSLAGPLYEQYF. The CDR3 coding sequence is TGTGCCAGCAGCTTAGCGGGACCCCTCTACGAGCAGTACTTC.

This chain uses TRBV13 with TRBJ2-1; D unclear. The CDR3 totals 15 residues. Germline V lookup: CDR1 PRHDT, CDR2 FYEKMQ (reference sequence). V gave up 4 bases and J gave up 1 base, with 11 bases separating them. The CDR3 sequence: CASSSGLGSYNEQFF. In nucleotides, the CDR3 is TGTGCCAGCAGCTCAGGTCTAGGGTCCTACAATGAGCAGTTCTTC.

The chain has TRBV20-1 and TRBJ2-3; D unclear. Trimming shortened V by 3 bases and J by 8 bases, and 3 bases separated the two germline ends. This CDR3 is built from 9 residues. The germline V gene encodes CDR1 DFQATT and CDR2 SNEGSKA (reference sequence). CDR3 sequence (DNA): TGCAGTGCTAGTGGTACGCAGTATTTT. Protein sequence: CSASGTQYF.